This TCR beta chain was recorded in a study of blood T cell repertoires in COVID-19. Study in general: The study drew acute and convalescent COVID-19 samples from the United States, Italy and Spain. T cells, B-cell-depleted T cells, or PBMCs supplied cDNA or gDNA.

Germline CDR1 is PRHDT and CDR2 is FYEKMQ (reference sequence). The CDR3 has 15 amino acids. The J segment lost 2 bases and the V segment lost 5 bases, leaving 9 bases of the junction unmatched. Study processing details: Amplification from reference gene primers served as the basis for estimated nucleated cell counts. The repertoire was sequenced with immunoSEQ multiplex PCR; TCRdb's copy has only in-frame clones and lacks some. V and J calls and clone size are as listed in that table; D and trimming were resolved from the DNA. The sample includes under 250,000 clones, approximately 90% seen only once; the top ten take 0.82%.

Sequencing was performed on peripheral blood. The chain carries TRBV13 and TRBJ2-7, with 7 positions matching TRBD1. The TCR sequence derives from a man in his sixties with COVID-19, enrolled during active disease. CDR3 bases: TGTGCCAGCAGCACTAGACAGGGCTACACCTACGAGCAGTACTTC. This translates into CASSTRQGYTYEQYF. The variable domain in full, with the rest retrieved from reference TRBV13 and TRBJ2-7, is AAGVIQSPRHLIKEKRETATLKCYPIPRHDTVYWYQQGPGQDPQFLISFYEKMQSDKGSIPDRFSAQQFSDYHSELNMSSLELGDSALYFCASSTRQGYTYEQYFGPGTRLTVT.